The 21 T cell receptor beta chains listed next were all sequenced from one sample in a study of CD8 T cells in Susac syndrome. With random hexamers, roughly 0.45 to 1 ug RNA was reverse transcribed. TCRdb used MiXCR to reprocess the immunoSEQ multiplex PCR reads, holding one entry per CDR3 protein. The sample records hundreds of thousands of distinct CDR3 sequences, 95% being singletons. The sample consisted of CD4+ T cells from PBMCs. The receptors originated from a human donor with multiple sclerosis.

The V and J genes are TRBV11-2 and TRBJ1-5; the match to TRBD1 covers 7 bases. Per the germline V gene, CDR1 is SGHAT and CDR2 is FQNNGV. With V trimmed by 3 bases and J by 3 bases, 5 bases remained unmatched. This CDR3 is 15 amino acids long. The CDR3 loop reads CASSFDTGANQPQHF. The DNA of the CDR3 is TGTGCCAGCAGCTTTGATACAGGGGCCAATCAGCCCCAGCATTTT.

This CDR3 reads CASGQTDGGTEAFF. The CDR3 bases are TGTGCCAGCGGCCAGACAGACGGGGGAACTGAAGCTTTCTTT. The J gene is TRBJ1-1, the V gene TRBV2; tentatively, D is TRBD1 (5 bases). Deletions cut 8 bases from V and 5 bases from J, with 18 bases between. Germline loops: CDR1 SNHLY, CDR2 FYNNEI. This CDR3 contains 14 residues.

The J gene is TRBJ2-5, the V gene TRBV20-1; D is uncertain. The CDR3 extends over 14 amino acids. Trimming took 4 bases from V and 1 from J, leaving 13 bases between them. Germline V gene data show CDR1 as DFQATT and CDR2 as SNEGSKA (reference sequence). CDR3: CSATRNALQETQYF. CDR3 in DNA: TGCAGTGCTACTCGTAACGCCCTCCAAGAGACCCAGTACTTC.

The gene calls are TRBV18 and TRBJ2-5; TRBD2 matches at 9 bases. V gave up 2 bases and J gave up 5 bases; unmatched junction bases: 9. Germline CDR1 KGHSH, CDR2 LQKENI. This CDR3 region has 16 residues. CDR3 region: CASSPYAGGPEETQYF. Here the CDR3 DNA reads TGTGCCAGCTCACCATACGCGGGGGGGCCGGAGGAGACCCAGTACTTC.

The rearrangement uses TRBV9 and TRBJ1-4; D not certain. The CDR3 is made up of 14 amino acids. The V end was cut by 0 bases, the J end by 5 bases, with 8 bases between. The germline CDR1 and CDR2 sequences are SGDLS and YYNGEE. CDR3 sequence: CASSVVAINEKLFF. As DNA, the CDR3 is TGTGCCAGCAGCGTAGTAGCCATAAATGAAAAACTGTTTTTT. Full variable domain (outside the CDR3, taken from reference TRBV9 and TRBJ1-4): DSGVTQTPKHLITATGQRVTLRCSPRSGDLSVYWYQQSLDQGLQFLIQYYNGEERAKGNILERFSAQQFPDLHSELNLSSLELGDSALYFCASSVVAINEKLFFGSGTQLSVL.

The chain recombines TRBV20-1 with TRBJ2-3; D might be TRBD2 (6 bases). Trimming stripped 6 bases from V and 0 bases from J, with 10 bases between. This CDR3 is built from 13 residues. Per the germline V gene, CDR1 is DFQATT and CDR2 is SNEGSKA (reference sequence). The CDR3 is CSAQRGSTDTQYF. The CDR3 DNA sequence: TGCAGTGCCCAACGGGGGAGCACAGATACGCAGTATTTT.

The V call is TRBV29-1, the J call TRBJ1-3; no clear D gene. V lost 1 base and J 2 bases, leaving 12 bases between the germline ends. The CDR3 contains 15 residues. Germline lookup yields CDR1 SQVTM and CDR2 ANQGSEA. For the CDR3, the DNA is TGCAGCGTTGAAGGCAGAGGGAAAGCTGGAAACACCATATATTTT. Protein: CSVEGRGKAGNTIYF.

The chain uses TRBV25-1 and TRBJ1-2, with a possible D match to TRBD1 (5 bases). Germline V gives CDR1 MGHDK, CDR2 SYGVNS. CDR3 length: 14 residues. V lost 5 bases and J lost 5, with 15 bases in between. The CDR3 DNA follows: TGTGCCAGCAGTCGGTCAGGGCTTCCTTATGGCTACACCTTC. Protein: CASSRSGLPYGYTF.

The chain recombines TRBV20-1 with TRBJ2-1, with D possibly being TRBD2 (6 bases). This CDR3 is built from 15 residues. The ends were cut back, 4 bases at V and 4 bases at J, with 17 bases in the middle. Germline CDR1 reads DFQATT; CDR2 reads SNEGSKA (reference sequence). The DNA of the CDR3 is TGCAGTGCTACCCTATCGGGGGTGAAGTACAATGAGCAGTTCTTC. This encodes CSATLSGVKYNEQFF.

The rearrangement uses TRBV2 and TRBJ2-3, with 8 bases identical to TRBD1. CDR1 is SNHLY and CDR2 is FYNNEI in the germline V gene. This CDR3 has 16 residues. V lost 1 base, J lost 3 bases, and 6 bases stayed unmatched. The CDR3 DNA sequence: TGTGCCAGCAGTGAAGGGACAGGGCGGATAACAGATACGCAGTATTTT. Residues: CASSEGTGRITDTQYF.

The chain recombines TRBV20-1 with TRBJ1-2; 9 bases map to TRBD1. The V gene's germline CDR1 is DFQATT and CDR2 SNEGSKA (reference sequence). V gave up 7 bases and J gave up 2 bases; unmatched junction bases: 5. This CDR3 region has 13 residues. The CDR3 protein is CSVTTGGNYGYTF. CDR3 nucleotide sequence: TGCAGTGTTACGACAGGGGGGAACTATGGCTACACCTTC.

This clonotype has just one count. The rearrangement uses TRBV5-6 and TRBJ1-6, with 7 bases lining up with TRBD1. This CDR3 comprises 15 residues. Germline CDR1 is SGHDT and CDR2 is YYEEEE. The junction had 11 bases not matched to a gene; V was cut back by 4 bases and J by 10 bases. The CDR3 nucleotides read TGTGCCAGCAGCGGATCCGGGACAGAAAGCTCACCCCTCCACTTT. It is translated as CASSGSGTESSPLHF.

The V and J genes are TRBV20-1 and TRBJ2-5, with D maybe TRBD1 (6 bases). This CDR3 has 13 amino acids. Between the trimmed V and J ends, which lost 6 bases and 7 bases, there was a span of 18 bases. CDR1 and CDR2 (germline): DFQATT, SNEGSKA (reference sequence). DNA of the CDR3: TGCAGTGCCCTCTATGGGGGCGAAGCGACCCAGTACTTC. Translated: CSALYGGEATQYF.

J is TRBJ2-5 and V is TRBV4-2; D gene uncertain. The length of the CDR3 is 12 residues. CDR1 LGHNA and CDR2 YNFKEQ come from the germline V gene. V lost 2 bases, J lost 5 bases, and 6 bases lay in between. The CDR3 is CASSQQRETQYF. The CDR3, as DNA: TGTGCCAGCAGCCAACAGAGGGAGACCCAGTACTTC.

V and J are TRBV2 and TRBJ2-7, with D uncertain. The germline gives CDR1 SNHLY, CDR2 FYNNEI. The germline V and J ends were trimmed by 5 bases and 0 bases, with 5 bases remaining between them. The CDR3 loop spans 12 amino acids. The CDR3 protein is CASSTDSYEQYF. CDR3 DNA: TGTGCCAGCAGTACGGACTCCTACGAGCAGTACTTC. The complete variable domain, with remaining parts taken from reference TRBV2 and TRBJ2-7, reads EPEVTQTPSHQVTQMGQEVILRCVPISNHLYFYWYRQILGQKVEFLVSFYNNEISEKSEIFDDQFSVERPDGSNFTLKIRSTKLEDSAMYFCASSTDSYEQYFGPGTRLTVT.

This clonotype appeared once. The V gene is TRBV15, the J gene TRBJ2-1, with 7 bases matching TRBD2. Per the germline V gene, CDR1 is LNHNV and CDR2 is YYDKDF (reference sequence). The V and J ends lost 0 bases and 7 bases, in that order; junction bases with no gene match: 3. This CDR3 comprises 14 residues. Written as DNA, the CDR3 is TGTGCCACCAGCAGAGATGCAGCGGGGAATGAGCAGTTCTTC. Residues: CATSRDAAGNEQFF. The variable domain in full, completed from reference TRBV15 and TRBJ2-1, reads DAMVIQNPRYQVTQFGKPVTLSCSQTLNHNVMYWYQQKSSQAPKLLFHYYDKDFNNEADTPDNFQSRRPNTSFCFLDIRSPGLGDTAMYLCATSRDAAGNEQFFGPGTRLTVL.

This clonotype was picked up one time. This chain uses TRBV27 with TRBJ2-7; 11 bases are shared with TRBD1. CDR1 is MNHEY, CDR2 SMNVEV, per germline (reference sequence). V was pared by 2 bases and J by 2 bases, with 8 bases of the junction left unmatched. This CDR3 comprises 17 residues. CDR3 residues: CASSLGSGQGGAYEQYV. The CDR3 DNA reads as TGTGCCAGCAGTTTAGGATCGGGACAGGGGGGTGCCTACGAGCAGTACGTC.

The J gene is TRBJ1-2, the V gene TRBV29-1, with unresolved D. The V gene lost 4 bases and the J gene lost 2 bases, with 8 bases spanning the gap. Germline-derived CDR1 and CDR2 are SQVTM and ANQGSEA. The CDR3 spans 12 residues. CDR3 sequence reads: CSVGPENYGYTF. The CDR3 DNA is TGCAGCGTTGGGCCCGAGAACTATGGCTACACCTTC.

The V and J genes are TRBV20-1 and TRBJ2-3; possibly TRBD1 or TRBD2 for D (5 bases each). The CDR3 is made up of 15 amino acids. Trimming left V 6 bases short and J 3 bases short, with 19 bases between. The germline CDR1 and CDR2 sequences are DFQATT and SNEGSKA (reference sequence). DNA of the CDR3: TGCAGTGCAGCCGGGCGTCCCTGGGGGACAGATACGCAGTATTTT. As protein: CSAAGRPWGTDTQYF.

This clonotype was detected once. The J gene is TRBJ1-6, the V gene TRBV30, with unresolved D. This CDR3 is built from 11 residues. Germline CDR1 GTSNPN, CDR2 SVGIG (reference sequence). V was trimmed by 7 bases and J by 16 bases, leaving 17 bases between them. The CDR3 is CASIDRLALHF. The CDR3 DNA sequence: TGTGCCTCTATAGACCGGCTTGCGCTCCACTTT.

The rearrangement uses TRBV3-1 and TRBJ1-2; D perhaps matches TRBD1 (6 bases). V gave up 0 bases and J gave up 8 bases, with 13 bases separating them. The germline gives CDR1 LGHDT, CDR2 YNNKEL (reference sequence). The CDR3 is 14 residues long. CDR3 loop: CASSQDYGGAGYTF. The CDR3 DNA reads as TGTGCCAGCAGCCAAGATTACGGGGGCGCGGGCTACACCTTC. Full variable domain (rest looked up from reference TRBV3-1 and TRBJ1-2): DTAVSQTPKYLVTQMGNDKSIKCEQNLGHDTMYWYKQDSKKFLKIMFSYNNKELIINETVPNRFSPKSPDKAHLNLHINSLELGDSAVYFCASSQDYGGAGYTFGSGTRLTVV.